A single sample is the source of the 24 T cell receptor beta chains below, sequenced in a study of metastatic and nonmetastatic thyroid tumors. Patients were all untreated before their thyroid surgery. TCRdb re-called clones via MiXCR from the PCR reads. Seen here are around 25,000 clones, about 15% observed once, and the top ten hold approximately 3.3%. Sequencing input: blood. Every receptor here comes from a female donor with papillary thyroid cancer or a benign thyroid nodule (not recorded which). Some clones in this sample may be carry-over from other donors' samples.

This clone was seen many times. Here the CDR3 reads CAWRINNEQFF. The DNA of the CDR3 is TGTGCCTGGAGGATAAACAATGAGCAGTTCTTC. The V and J genes are TRBV30 and TRBJ2-1; D gene uncertain. The germline V gene encodes CDR1 GTSNPN and CDR2 SVGIG (reference sequence). V lost 3 bases and J lost 5, with 5 bases in between. The CDR3 runs 11 residues.

Relative to its sample, this clone is medium-sized. The chain uses TRBV4-1 and TRBJ2-7; D remains unclear. The germline V and J ends were trimmed by 1 base and 2 bases, with 12 bases remaining between them. The CDR3 extends over 15 amino acids. CDR1 and CDR2 from the germline V gene are MGHRA and YSYEKL. CDR3 sequence reads: CASSQGTGLTYEQYF. The CDR3 region has the DNA TGCGCCAGCAGCCAAGGGACGGGCTTAACCTACGAGCAGTACTTC.

This clone was seen only a few times. At one boundary the junction diverges from the germline segment, which might be a read error. This chain joins TRBV28 and TRBJ1-3, with D unresolved. There are 13 residues in the CDR3. Germline CDR1 reads MDHEN; CDR2 reads SYDVKM. CDR3 residues: CVSSLWSGNTIYF. DNA for the CDR3: TGCGTCAGCAGTTTGTGGTCTGGAAACACCATATATTTT.

This clone was found many times. V is TRBV30 and J is TRBJ1-3; D is undetermined. Between the trimmed V and J ends, which lost 8 bases and 0 bases, there was a span of 23 bases. The CDR3 has 17 residues. Germline V gives CDR1 GTSNPN, CDR2 SVGIG (reference sequence). In nucleotides, the CDR3 is TGTGCCGGGGAAGGCAGCCGAAAAATCTCCTCTGGAAACACCATATATTTT. Residues: CAGEGSRKISSGNTIYF.

In its sample, this clone was seen many times. The genes are TRBV11-1 and TRBJ2-1, with D possibly TRBD1 on 6 matching bases. The length of the CDR3 is 15 residues. Trimming left V 1 base short and J 9 bases short, with 16 bases between. Germline CDR1 is SGHAT and CDR2 is FQDESV (reference sequence). The CDR3 DNA is TGTGCCAGCAGCTTAGTAACAGGGCTCCGTACTGAGCAGTTCTTC. This translates into CASSLVTGLRTEQFF.

This clone was found many times. The genes are TRBV7-8 and TRBJ2-7, with TRBD2 matching 8 bases. Trimming removed 0 bases from V and 2 bases from J; junction bases left unmatched: 6. Germline V gene sequence: CDR1 SGHVS, CDR2 FQNEAQ. The CDR3 is 16 amino acids. The CDR3 here is CASSLAALAGTYEQYF. As DNA, the CDR3 is TGTGCCAGCAGCTTAGCGGCTCTAGCGGGCACCTACGAGCAGTACTTC.

This clone is termed medium-sized. The chain uses TRBV28 and TRBJ2-1; 9 positions agree with TRBD2. With V trimmed by 4 bases and J by 1 base, 8 bases remained unmatched. Germline assignment: CDR1 MDHEN and CDR2 SYDVKM. This CDR3 comprises 17 residues. In DNA form, the CDR3 reads TGTGCCAGCAGTTCCCCAATGAGCGGGAGGTCCTACAATGAGCAGTTCTTC. This gives the protein CASSSPMSGRSYNEQFF.

The genes are TRBV11-2 and TRBJ1-2; possible D gene TRBD1, 6 bases. V shed 5 bases and J shed 6 bases, with 19 bases lying between them. Germline V gene lookup returns CDR1 SGHAT and CDR2 FQNNGV. CDR3 length: 15 amino acids. In DNA, the CDR3 is TGTGCCAGCAGCCAACAAGGGGCAGGGGTTAATGGCTACACCTTC. It is translated as CASSQQGAGVNGYTF.

This clone was seen repeatedly, ten times or more. Just one base apart from a much larger clone, this may be a read error. The chain recombines TRBV12-3 or TRBV12-4 with TRBJ1-3, with no clear D. V lost 6 bases to trimming and J lost 0 bases, with 12 bases between them. The CDR3 covers 15 residues. In DNA form, the CDR3 reads TGTGCCAGCAGCCTGGATCCTTACTCTGGAAACACCATATATTTT. It codes for CASSLDPYSGNTIYF.

The sample holds many counts of this clone. V gene TRBV30 combines with J gene TRBJ1-3, with D possibly being TRBD1 (5 bases). This CDR3 is built from 13 residues. V was cut by 8 bases and J by 0 bases, with 11 bases left in between. CDR1 GTSNPN and CDR2 SVGIG come from the germline V gene (reference sequence). The CDR3 protein is CAGDVTSGNTIYF. The CDR3 DNA reads TGTGCCGGGGACGTTACCTCTGGAAACACCATATATTTT.

This clone was counted ten times or more. The V call is TRBV3-1, the J call TRBJ1-1; TRBD1 is a possible D gene (5 bases). V lost 5 bases and J 4 bases, leaving 23 bases between the germline ends. Germline V CDR1 and CDR2: LGHDT, YNNKEL (reference sequence). The CDR3 sequence is 17 residues long. The CDR3: CASSEFEASPGGTEAFF. The CDR3 coding sequence is TGTGCCAGCAGCGAATTCGAGGCCAGCCCCGGGGGCACTGAAGCTTTCTTT.

This clone showed up many times. The V gene is TRBV28, the J gene TRBJ2-1; 7 bases align to TRBD2. The CDR3 sequence is 19 residues long. After removal of 5 bases from V and 8 bases from J, the junction contained 24 bases not matched to a gene. The germline V gene encodes CDR1 MDHEN and CDR2 SYDVKM. Written as DNA, the CDR3 is TGTGCCAGCAGTCCCCTGACGGGGGTGGGCGCGGGAGTCCTGGATGAGCAGTTCTTC. Amino acid sequence: CASSPLTGVGAGVLDEQFF.

Many counts were recorded for this clone. A read error may be the cause here, since a much bigger clone is one base away. The chain carries TRBV11-1 and TRBJ2-1; 10 nucleotides agree with TRBD2. CDR1 and CDR2 from the germline V gene are SGHAT and FQDESV (reference sequence). With 4 bases clipped from V and 8 bases from J, the junction kept 11 bases outside the gene matches. This CDR3 is 16 amino acids long. The CDR3 spells CASSSRLAGEIYEQFF. CDR3 DNA sequence: TGTGCCAGCAGCTCTAGGCTAGCGGGAGAAATCTATGAGCAGTTCTTC.

This clone was counted ten times or more. The sample carries other DNA sequences with the same CDR3. The gene calls are TRBV7-9 and TRBJ2-7; D uncertain. The germline V and J ends were trimmed by 5 bases and 3 bases, with 14 bases remaining between them. Germline lookup yields CDR1 SEHNR and CDR2 FQNEAQ (reference sequence). The CDR3 has 14 residues. In DNA form, the CDR3 reads TGTGCCAGCAGCCTACTTGGGCAGAGCTACGAGCAGTACTTC. Its protein product is CASSLLGQSYEQYF.

This clone is classed as medium-sized. The V call is TRBV28, the J call TRBJ2-7; a possible D gene is TRBD2 (5 bases). The germline gives CDR1 MDHEN, CDR2 SYDVKM. The CDR3 runs 16 residues. Trimming stripped 6 bases from V and 0 bases from J, with 18 bases between. This chain's CDR3 is CASSRPGFSSSYEQYF. CDR3 sequence (DNA): TGTGCCAGCAGCAGACCGGGATTCTCGAGCTCCTACGAGCAGTACTTC.

There are many counts of this clone. The V gene is TRBV4-2, the J gene TRBJ2-1, with D hard to call. Germline V gene sequence: CDR1 LGHNA, CDR2 YNFKEQ. Trimming shortened V by 0 bases and J by 8 bases, and 8 bases separated the two germline ends. CDR3 size: 13 residues. The CDR3 coding sequence is TGTGCCAGCAGCCAAGACGTGCGCGATGAGCAGTTCTTC. Protein product: CASSQDVRDEQFF.

Sample share makes this clone medium-sized (0.01 to 0.1%). The chain couples TRBV5-1 to TRBJ2-7; 8 bases align to TRBD2. V lost 0 bases and J lost 5; bases outside the gene matches: 7. The CDR3 length is 15 residues. Germline V gene data show CDR1 as SGHRS and CDR2 as YFSETQ. The DNA for the CDR3 is TGCGCCAGCAGCTTGGGTGGGACTAGTTCCAACGAGCAGTACTTC. Translating it yields CASSLGGTSSNEQYF. The variable domain in full, completed from reference TRBV5-1 and TRBJ2-7, reads KAGVTQTPRYLIKTRGQQVTLSCSPISGHRSVSWYQQTPGQGLQFLFEYFSETQRNKGNFPGRFSGRQFSNSRSEMNVSTLELGDSALYLCASSLGGTSSNEQYFGPGTRLTVT.

The chain couples TRBV30 to TRBJ1-2; possible D gene TRBD1, 5 bases. Trimming took off 0 bases at V and 4 bases at J, with 12 bases between the two ends. In germline, CDR1 is GTSNPN, CDR2 SVGIG (reference sequence). This CDR3 spans 14 amino acids. The CDR3 region has the DNA TGTGCCTGGAGTGTTCGAGGGGCGACCTATGGCTACACCTTC. Protein sequence: CAWSVRGATYGYTF.

This clone was detected many times. The chain links TRBV7-2 to TRBJ2-7; no clear D gene. V shed 1 base and J shed 6 bases, with 10 bases lying between them. Germline V gives CDR1 SGHTA, CDR2 FQGNSA. The length of the CDR3 is 13 residues. The CDR3 DNA reads TGTGCCAGCAGCTTAGGGACCCCCCTCGAGCAGTACTTC. Translating gives CASSLGTPLEQYF.

There are many counts of this clone. The gene calls are TRBV25-1 and TRBJ2-2; D ambiguous. This CDR3 spans 16 amino acids. Trimming removed 3 bases at V and 3 bases at J, with 14 bases between. CDR1 MGHDK and CDR2 SYGVNS come from the germline V gene. The CDR3 coding sequence is TGTGCCAGCAGTGATCCCGAGAAAGAGTACACCGGGGAGCTGTTTTTT. The encoded protein is CASSDPEKEYTGELFF.

This clone was observed at least ten times. The chain is built from TRBV11-2 and TRBJ1-3; D not resolved. Per the germline V gene, CDR1 is SGHAT and CDR2 is FQNNGV. The CDR3 loop spans 15 amino acids. With 4 bases removed from V and 2 bases from J, the gap between germline ends came to 12 bases. In DNA, the CDR3 is TGTGCCAGCAGCTACCCTGACGGTACTGGAAACACCATATATTTT. Translated, it gives CASSYPDGTGNTIYF. Full variable domain (missing parts from reference TRBV11-2 and TRBJ1-3): EAGVAQSPRYKIIEKRQSVAFWCNPISGHATLYWYQQILGQGPKLLIQFQNNGVVDDSQLPKDRFSAERLKGVDSTLKIQPAKLEDSAVYLCASSYPDGTGNTIYFGEGSWLTVV.

The V gene is TRBV5-1, the J gene TRBJ2-7, with TRBD2 matching 10 bases. The V gene end was trimmed by 2 bases and the J gene end by 6 bases; junction bases not matched to a gene: 8. There are 15 residues in the CDR3. Per the germline V gene, CDR1 is SGHRS and CDR2 is YFSETQ. The CDR3 DNA reads TGCGCCAGCAGCTTCCTTGCTAGCGGGAGTACCGAGCAGTACTTC. Its translation: CASSFLASGSTEQYF.

This clone appeared many times. V and J are TRBV24-1 and TRBJ2-2; 8 bases map to TRBD1. CDR1 is KGHDR, CDR2 SFDVKD, per germline. V lost 3 bases, J lost 6 bases, and 5 bases stayed unmatched. There are 15 residues in the CDR3. CDR3 protein: CATSDPTGEAGELFF. The DNA for the CDR3 is TGTGCCACCAGTGATCCGACAGGGGAGGCCGGGGAGCTGTTTTTT.

This clone was seen many times. This could be a read error, since a much larger clone is one nucleotide away. The rearrangement joins TRBV2 to TRBJ2-1; D may correspond to TRBD1 or TRBD2 (7 bases each). The CDR3 covers 14 residues. CDR1 is SNHLY, CDR2 FYNNEI, per germline. Between the trimmed V and J ends, which lost 8 bases and 7 bases, there was a span of 18 bases. The CDR3 bases are TGTGCCAGCGGTGGAGGGGGCGGGGGAAATGAGCAGTTCTTC. It yields the protein CASGGGGGGNEQFF.